This T cell receptor beta chain was captured by sequencing in a study of T-cell reconstitution after alpha-beta-depleted transplantation in children. Broader study findings: By about two months after transplant, alpha-beta T cells reportedly arose from several hundred graft clones that had expanded. T-cell numbers and diversity, one year after transplant, stemmed largely from T cells that were newly produced. The high TCRbeta diversity at day 60 in some patients came from surviving recipient T cells and thymic progenitors.

Molecular barcoding with unique molecular identifiers was used for the TCRbeta library. TCRdb redid the calling of the PCR reads with MiXCR, one entry per CDR3 protein. This sample has about 240,000 distinct CDR3 sequences, with roughly a quarter found just once. As concerns this clonotype: The antigen is undetermined.

Germline V gene lookup returns CDR1 SGHVS and CDR2 FQNEAQ. The length of the CDR3 is 15 residues. The trim removed 2 bases at V and 3 bases at J, leaving 5 bases unmatched. Sequences were derived from PBMCs, sampled before TCRalphabeta/CD19-depleted stem cell transplant. The receptor was isolated from a girl between 2 and 10 years old with Fanconi anemia, due to receive a stem cell transplant. The chain uses TRBV7-8 and TRBJ2-5; TRBD1 agrees at 8 bases. DNA of the CDR3: TGTGCCAGCAGCTTATGGTCGGACAGGGAAGAGACCCAGTACTTC. Translation gives CASSLWSDREETQYF.